This T cell receptor beta chain was sequenced during a study of T-cell reconstitution after alpha-beta-depleted transplantation in children. General observations from the study: T-cell numbers and diversity, one year after transplant, stemmed largely from T cells that were newly produced. It was reported that alpha-beta T cells came from several hundred expanded graft clones (about two months after transplant). In some patients, recipient T cells and intrathymic progenitors surviving conditioning explained high day-60 diversity.

Trimming pared 5 bases from V and 4 bases from J, leaving 11 bases between. This CDR3 is 13 amino acids long. During its preparation, the TCRbeta library received unique molecular identifiers. Each CDR3 protein gets one entry after TCRdb re-called the PCR reads with MiXCR. The profile shows 450,000 to 550,000 distinct CDR3 sequences, around 10% of them singletons. This clonotype was counted a few times. Its antigen is as yet unknown. Sequenced here: PBMCs, mostly from graft donor cells, sampled 180 days after TCRalphabeta/CD19-depleted stem cell transplant. V gene TRBV12-3 or TRBV12-4 combines with J gene TRBJ1-2; perhaps TRBD1 as D (6 bases). The source is a female patient aged 2-9 years who had a stem cell transplant for aplastic anemia, so the T cells may come from the graft donor. CDR3 sequence: CASSHRDSYGYTF. Written as DNA, the CDR3 is TGTGCCAGCAGTCACAGGGATAGCTATGGCTACACCTTC.